These T cell receptor beta chains were read from a single sample in a study of T cells in Graves' hyperthyroidism and ophthalmopathy. TCRdb re-derived calls from the multiplex PCR reads in MiXCR, one entry per CDR3 protein. The sample holds about 400,000 distinct CDR3 sequences, 15% seen once. Material: blood. All receptors come from a woman aged 55-70 years with Graves' ophthalmopathy. Both conserved end residues are part of each CDR3. The order of the fields is J gene, D gene, clone size, V gene, CDR3 protein, CDR3 DNA. A D gene is named only where the DNA matches it firmly. Clone size, where shown, is once, few, many, or a class for clones that have expanded.

TRBJ2-2 - many TRBV2 CASNGRSNTGELFF TGTGCCAGCAATGGACGATCGAACACCGGGGAGCTGTTTTTT
TRBJ2-7 TRBD2 many TRBV28 CASSLRREVSYEQYF TGTGCCAGCAGCCTTCGGCGGGAGGTCTCCTACGAGCAGTACTTC
TRBJ2-1 TRBD2 few TRBV24-1 CATSDSGRKFNEQFF TGTGCCACCAGTGACAGCGGGAGAAAGTTCAATGAGCAGTTCTTC
TRBJ1-1 - many TRBV28 CASRPRYTEAFF TGTGCCAGCAGGCCGAGGTACACTGAAGCTTTCTTT
TRBJ1-1 - few TRBV6-1 CASSGPNTEAFF TGTGCCAGCAGTGGTCCGAACACTGAAGCTTTCTTT
TRBJ2-1 - many TRBV2 CATTGFNEQFF TGTGCCACGACGGGGTTCAATGAGCAGTTCTTC
TRBJ2-7 TRBD2 - TRBV10-3 CAISEPSGGSSYEQYF TGTGCCATCAGTGAGCCGTCGGGCGGGAGCTCCTACGAGCAGTACTTC
TRBJ2-3 - medium-sized TRBV6-5 CASSYSGTDTQYF TGTGCCAGCAGTTACTCGGGCACAGATACGCAGTATTTT
TRBJ2-1 - many TRBV2 CASSEDHNEQFF TGTGCCAGCAGTGAAGACCACAATGAGCAGTTCTTC
TRBJ2-7 TRBD2 few TRBV6-1 CASTGTSGIHEQYF TGTGCCAGCACCGGGACTAGCGGGATCCACGAGCAGTACTTC
TRBJ2-7 - - TRBV18 CASSSTGTYEQYF TGTGCCAGCTCATCTACAGGGACCTACGAGCAGTACTTC
TRBJ2-7 TRBD1 - TRBV9 CASSVSDRGLEQYF TGTGCCAGCAGCGTTTCCGACAGGGGGCTCGAGCAGTACTTC
TRBJ1-2 - - TRBV11-2 CASSLGGASYGYTF TGTGCCAGCAGCTTAGGCGGGGCCAGCTATGGCTACACCTTC
TRBJ2-3 - many TRBV20-1 CSARVTRADTQYF TGCAGTGCTAGGGTGACTAGAGCAGATACGCAGTATTTT
TRBJ2-7 TRBD1 many TRBV12-3/TRBV12-4 CASRPGQLYEQYF TGTGCCAGCAGGCCGGGACAGCTCTACGAGCAGTACTTC
TRBJ2-1 - few TRBV9 CASSVESGGAYNEQFF TGTGCCAGCAGCGTAGAGTCTGGCGGAGCCTACAATGAGCAGTTCTTC
TRBJ1-3 - - TRBV5-4 CASSFAGAGNTIYF TGTGCCAGCAGCTTTGCAGGGGCTGGAAACACCATATATTTT
TRBJ2-5 - many TRBV7-8 CASSSSTVQETQYF TGTGCCAGCAGCTCAAGTACAGTCCAAGAGACCCAGTACTTC
TRBJ2-1 - many TRBV20-1 CSARYLTEQFF TGCAGTGCTAGGTACCTTACGGAGCAGTTCTTC
TRBJ1-3 - - TRBV6-1 CASSNPDRFSGNTIYF TGTGCCAGCAGTAATCCTGACAGGTTCTCTGGAAACACCATATATTTT
TRBJ2-1 TRBD2 few TRBV29-1 CSVERLAQSSYNEQFF TGCAGCGTTGAAAGACTAGCGCAGAGCTCCTACAATGAGCAGTTCTTC
TRBJ2-7 TRBD2 many TRBV6-5 CASSYPGGIGLNEQYF TGTGCCAGCAGTTACCCGGGGGGAATAGGTCTCAACGAGCAGTACTTC
TRBJ2-7 - - TRBV6-1 CASSENGGLYEQYF TGTGCCAGCAGTGAGAACGGGGGGCTCTACGAGCAGTACTTT
TRBJ2-1 - many TRBV27 CASSIRAGNEQFF TGTGCCAGCAGTATCCGGGCCGGGAATGAGCAGTTCTTC
TRBJ2-5 - many TRBV11-2 CASTLGVNRETQYF TGTGCCAGCACCCTCGGGGTCAATAGAGAGACCCAGTACTTC
TRBJ2-7 - many TRBV20-1 CSARGGRGQYF TGCAGTGCTAGAGGGGGGCGCGGGCAGTACTTC
TRBJ2-1 - many TRBV7-2 CASSLITRASYNEQFF TGTGCCAGCAGCTTAATTACTAGGGCCTCCTACAATGAGCAGTTCTTC
TRBJ2-7 - many TRBV2 CASKLEYEQYF TGTGCCAGCAAGTTGGAATACGAGCAGTACTTC
TRBJ1-1 TRBD1 many TRBV6-5 CASSYGSNRGLPPNTEAFF TGTGCCAGCAGTTATGGAAGTAACAGGGGCCTCCCCCCGAACACTGAAGCTTTCTTT
TRBJ2-5 TRBD2 few TRBV29-1 CSVEDGLAGVRETQYF TGCAGCGTTGAAGACGGGCTAGCGGGAGTAAGAGAGACCCAGTACTTC
TRBJ1-2 - many TRBV20-1 CSARRTANYGYTF TGCAGTGCTAGGCGGACGGCGAACTATGGCTACACCTTC
TRBJ2-7 TRBD2 many TRBV11-1 CASSFAGVEQYF TGTGCCAGCAGCTTTGCGGGGGTCGAGCAGTACTTC
TRBJ1-5 - many TRBV28 CASSFVGRGWSQPQHF TGTGCCAGCAGTTTTGTTGGACGGGGCTGGAGTCAGCCCCAGCATTTT
TRBJ2-3 TRBD2 many TRBV7-3 CASSSRGLAGGGRDTQYF TGTGCCAGCAGCTCCCGAGGACTAGCGGGAGGGGGGCGCGATACGCAGTATTTT
TRBJ2-3 TRBD2 many TRBV28 CASTSGGSSDTQYF TGTGCCAGCACCTCTGGCGGGAGCTCAGATACGCAGTATTTT
TRBJ2-2 - - TRBV5-8 CASTSHGELFF TGTGCCAGCACCTCCCACGGGGAGCTGTTTTTT
TRBJ2-7 TRBD2 many TRBV20-1 CSARDVAGGSYEQYF TGCAGTGCTAGAGATGTAGCGGGAGGGTCCTACGAGCAGTACTTC
TRBJ2-5 - few TRBV30 CAWRTAGRGTQYF TGTGCCTGGAGGACAGCGGGCCGGGGGACCCAGTACTTC
TRBJ2-1 TRBD2 many TRBV24-1 CATSDKSGRAYNEQFF TGTGCCACCAGTGATAAGAGCGGGAGAGCCTACAATGAGCAGTTCTTC
TRBJ1-6 - - TRBV12-3/TRBV12-4 CASSLGLWAYNSPLHF TGTGCCAGCAGTTTAGGCCTGTGGGCCTATAATTCACCCCTCCACTTT
TRBJ2-4 - - TRBV20-1 CSASSPSVAADKNIQYF TGCAGTGCTAGCTCTCCGAGTGTAGCGGCAGACAAAAACATTCAGTACTTC
TRBJ1-1 - - TRBV30 CAWSVSGRNTEAFF TGTGCCTGGAGTGTATCGGGCAGGAACACTGAAGCTTTCTTT
TRBJ2-5 TRBD1 many TRBV7-8 CASRTYVGQGLKTQYF TGTGCCAGCAGAACGTACGTGGGACAGGGATTAAAGACCCAGTACTTC
TRBJ2-7 TRBD2 many TRBV20-1 CSVERERWYEQYF TGCAGTGTAGAGCGGGAACGGTGGTACGAGCAGTACTTC
TRBJ2-3 TRBD2 many TRBV12-3/TRBV12-4 CASSLIVGGPYSTDTQYF TGTGCCAGCAGTTTAATCGTGGGAGGGCCGTATAGCACAGATACGCAGTATTTT
TRBJ2-7 - few TRBV20-1 CSARLGGAVGEQYF TGCAGTGCTAGGCTGGGGGGAGCGGTCGGCGAGCAGTACTTC
TRBJ2-5 - - TRBV30 CAWTGRAVETQYF TGTGCCTGGACGGGCAGGGCCGTAGAGACCCAGTACTTC
TRBJ2-5 TRBD2 many TRBV20-1 CSAIRRERGETQYF TGCAGTGCCATCAGGAGGGAGCGGGGAGAGACCCAGTACTTC
TRBJ2-5 - few TRBV14 CASSQDQTGHQETQYF TGTGCCAGCAGCCAAGATCAGACAGGCCACCAAGAGACCCAGTACTTC